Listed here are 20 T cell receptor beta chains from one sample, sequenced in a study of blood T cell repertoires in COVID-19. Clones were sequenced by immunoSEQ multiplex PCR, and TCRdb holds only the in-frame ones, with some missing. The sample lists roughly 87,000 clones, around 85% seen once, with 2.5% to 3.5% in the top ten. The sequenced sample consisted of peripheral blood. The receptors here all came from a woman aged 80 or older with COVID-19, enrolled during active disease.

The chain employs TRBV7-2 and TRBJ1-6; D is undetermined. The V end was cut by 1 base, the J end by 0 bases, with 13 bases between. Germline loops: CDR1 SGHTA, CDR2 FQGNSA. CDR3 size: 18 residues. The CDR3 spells CASSLEAGSSSYNSPLHF. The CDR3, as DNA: TGTGCCAGCAGCTTAGAGGCGGGGTCGAGCTCCTATAATTCACCCCTCCACTTT.

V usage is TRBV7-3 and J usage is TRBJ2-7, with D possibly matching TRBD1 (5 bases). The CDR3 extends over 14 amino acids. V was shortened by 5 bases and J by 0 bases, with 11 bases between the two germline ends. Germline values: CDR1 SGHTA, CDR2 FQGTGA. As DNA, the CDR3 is TGTGCCAGCAGCGTCGACAGCAGCTCCTACGAGCAGTACTTC. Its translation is CASSVDSSSYEQYF.

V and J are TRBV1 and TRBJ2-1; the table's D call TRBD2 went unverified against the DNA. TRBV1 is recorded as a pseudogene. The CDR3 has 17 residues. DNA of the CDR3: TGCACCAGTAATCTAGGATCCGGGAGTAGCTCCTACAATGAGCAGTTCTTC. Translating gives CTSNLGSGSSSYNEQFF.

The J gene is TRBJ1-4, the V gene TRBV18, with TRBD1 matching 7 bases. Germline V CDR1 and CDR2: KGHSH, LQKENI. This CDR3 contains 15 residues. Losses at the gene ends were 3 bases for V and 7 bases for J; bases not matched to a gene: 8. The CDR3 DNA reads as TGTGCCAGCTCACCCTACGGGACAGAAATTGAAAAACTGTTTTTT. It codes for CASSPYGTEIEKLFF. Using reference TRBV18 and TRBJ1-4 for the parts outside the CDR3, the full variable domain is NAGVMQNPRHLVRRRGQEARLRCSPMKGHSHVYWYRQLPEEGLKFMVYLQKENIIDESGMPKERFSAEFPKEGPSILRIQQVVRGDSAAYFCASSPYGTEIEKLFFGSGTQLSVL.

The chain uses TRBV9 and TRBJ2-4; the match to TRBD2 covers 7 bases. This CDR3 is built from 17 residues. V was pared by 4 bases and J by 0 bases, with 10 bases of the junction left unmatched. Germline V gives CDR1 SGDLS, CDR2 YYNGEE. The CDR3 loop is CASSPVRSGVAKNIQYF. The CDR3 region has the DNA TGTGCCAGCAGCCCCGTTCGGAGCGGGGTAGCCAAAAACATTCAGTACTTC.

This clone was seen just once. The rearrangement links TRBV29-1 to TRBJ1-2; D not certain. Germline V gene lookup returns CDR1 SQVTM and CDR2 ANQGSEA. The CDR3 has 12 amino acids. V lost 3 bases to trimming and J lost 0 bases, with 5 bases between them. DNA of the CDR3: TGCAGCGTTGAGTCCTCTAACTATGGCTACACCTTC. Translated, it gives CSVESSNYGYTF.

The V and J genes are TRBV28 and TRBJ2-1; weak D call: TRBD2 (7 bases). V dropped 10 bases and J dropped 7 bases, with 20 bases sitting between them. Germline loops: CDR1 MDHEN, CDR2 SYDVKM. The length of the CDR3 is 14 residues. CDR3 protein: CATLGAGAYNEQFF. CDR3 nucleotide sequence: TGTGCCACTCTGGGGGCGGGGGCGTATAATGAGCAGTTCTTC.

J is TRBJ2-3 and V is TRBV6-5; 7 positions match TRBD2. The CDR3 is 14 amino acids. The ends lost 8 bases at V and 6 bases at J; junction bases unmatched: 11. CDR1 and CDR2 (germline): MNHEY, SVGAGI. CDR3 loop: CASYREAGSDTQYF. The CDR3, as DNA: TGTGCCAGCTACCGGGAGGCCGGGTCGGATACGCAGTATTTT.

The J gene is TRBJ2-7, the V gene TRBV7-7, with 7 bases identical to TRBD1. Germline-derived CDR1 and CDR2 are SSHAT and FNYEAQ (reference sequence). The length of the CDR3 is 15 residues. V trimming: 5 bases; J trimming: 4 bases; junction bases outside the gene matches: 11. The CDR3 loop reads CASSRFEGGAYEQYF. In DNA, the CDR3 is TGTGCCAGCAGCCGCTTTGAAGGGGGCGCGTACGAGCAGTACTTC.

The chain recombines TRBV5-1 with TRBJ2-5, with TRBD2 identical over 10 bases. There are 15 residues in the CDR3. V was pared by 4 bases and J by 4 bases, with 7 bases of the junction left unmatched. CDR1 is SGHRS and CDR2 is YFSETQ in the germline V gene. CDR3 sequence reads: CASSGSSGSGETQYF. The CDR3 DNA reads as TGCGCCAGCAGCGGCTCTAGCGGGAGTGGAGAGACCCAGTACTTC.

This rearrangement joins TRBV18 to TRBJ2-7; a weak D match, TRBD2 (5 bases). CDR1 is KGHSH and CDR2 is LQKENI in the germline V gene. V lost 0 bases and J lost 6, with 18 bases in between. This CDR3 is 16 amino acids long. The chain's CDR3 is CASSPPLGSRIPEQYF. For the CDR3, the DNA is TGTGCCAGCTCACCACCGTTAGGGAGTAGGATCCCCGAGCAGTACTTC.

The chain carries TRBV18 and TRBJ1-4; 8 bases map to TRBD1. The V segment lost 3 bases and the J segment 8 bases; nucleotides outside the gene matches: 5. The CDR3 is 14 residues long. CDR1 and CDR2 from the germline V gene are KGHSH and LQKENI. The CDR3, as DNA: TGTGCCAGCTCACCGGACAGGGTGGGAGAAAAACTGTTTTTT. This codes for CASSPDRVGEKLFF.

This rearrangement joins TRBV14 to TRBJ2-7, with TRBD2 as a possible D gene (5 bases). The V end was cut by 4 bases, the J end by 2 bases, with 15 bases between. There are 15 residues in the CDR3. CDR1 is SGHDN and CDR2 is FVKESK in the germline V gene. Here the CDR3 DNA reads TGTGCCAGCAGCCCCCTCCCCGGGGAAGCCTACGAGCAGTACTTC. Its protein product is CASSPLPGEAYEQYF.

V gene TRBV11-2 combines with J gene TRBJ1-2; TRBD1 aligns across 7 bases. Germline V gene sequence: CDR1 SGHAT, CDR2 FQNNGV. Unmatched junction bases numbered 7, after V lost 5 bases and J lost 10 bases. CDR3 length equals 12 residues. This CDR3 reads CASSRDRDVYTF. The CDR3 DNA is TGTGCCAGCAGCCGAGACAGGGACGTCTACACCTTC.

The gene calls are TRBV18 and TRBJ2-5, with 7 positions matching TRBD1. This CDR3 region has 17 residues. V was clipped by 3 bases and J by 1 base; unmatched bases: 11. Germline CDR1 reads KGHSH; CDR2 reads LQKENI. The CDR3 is CASSPIGGAGIQETQYF. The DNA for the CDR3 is TGTGCCAGCTCACCTATAGGGGGCGCCGGAATCCAAGAGACCCAGTACTTC.

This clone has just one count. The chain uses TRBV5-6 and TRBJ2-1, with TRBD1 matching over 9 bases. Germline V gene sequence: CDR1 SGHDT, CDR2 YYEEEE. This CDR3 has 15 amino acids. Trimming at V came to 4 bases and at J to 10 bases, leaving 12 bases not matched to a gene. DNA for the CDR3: TGTGCCAGCAGCCTGTGGGACAGGGACGCTCCGGAGCAGTTCTTC. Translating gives CASSLWDRDAPEQFF.

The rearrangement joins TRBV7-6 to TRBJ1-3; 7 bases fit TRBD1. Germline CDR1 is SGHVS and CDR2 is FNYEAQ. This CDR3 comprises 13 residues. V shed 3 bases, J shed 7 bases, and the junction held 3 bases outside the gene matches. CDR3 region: CASSFDRANTIYF. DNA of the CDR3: TGTGCCAGCAGCTTCGACAGGGCGAACACCATATATTTT.

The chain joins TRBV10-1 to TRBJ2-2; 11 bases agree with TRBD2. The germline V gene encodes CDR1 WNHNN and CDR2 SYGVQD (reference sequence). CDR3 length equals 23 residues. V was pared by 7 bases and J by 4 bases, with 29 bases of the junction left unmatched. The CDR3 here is CASIAGGTGPRLDSGGATGELFF. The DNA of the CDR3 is TGCGCCAGCATCGCCGGGGGGACAGGACCCCGTCTGGATAGCGGGGGGGCCACCGGGGAGCTGTTTTTT.

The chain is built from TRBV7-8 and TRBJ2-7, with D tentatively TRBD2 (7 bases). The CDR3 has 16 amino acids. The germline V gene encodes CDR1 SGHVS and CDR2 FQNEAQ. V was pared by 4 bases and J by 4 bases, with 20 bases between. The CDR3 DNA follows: TGTGCCAGCAGCTCGTACACATTGGGAGGGACATACGAGCAGTACTTC. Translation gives CASSSYTLGGTYEQYF.

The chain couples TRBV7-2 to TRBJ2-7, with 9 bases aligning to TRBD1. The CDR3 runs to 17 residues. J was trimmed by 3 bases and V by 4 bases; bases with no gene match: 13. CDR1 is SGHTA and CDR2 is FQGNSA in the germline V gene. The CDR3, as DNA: TGTGCCAGCAGCTCCGCCCCACAGGGGGCCTCAAACTACGAGCAGTACTTC. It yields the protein CASSSAPQGASNYEQYF.